This T cell receptor delta chain derives from a study of gamma-delta chains in newborns, infants, children. TCRdb applied CATT to the reads for clone calling. The sample gives fewer than 12,000 delta-chain clones, approximately 9.5% of which show up once; roughly 8.3% is in the top ten. Comments on this clone: The same CDR3 is also encoded by other DNA sequences in this sample.

Germline CDR1 is GEAIGNYY and CDR2 is EKD. V lost 0 bases and J 2 bases, leaving 6 bases between the germline ends. The CDR3 is 13 residues long. This clonotype originated in a child who was a newborn, infant or young child, either healthy, febrile or measles-vaccinated (not recorded which). The chain couples TRDV2 to TRDJ1; perhaps TRDD3 as D (5 bases). The sequenced material came from blood. The chain's CDR3 is CACDTWGTDKLIF. CDR3 in DNA: TGTGCCTGTGACACCTGGGGAACCGATAAACTCATCTTT.